This TCR beta chain came from a study of CXCR3-negative and CXCR3-positive naive CD8 T cells. Of note for this clonotype: The antigen remains unidentified.

Naive CD8+ T cells were CD45RO-CCR7+CD27+CD95-. The study, taken as a whole, reports: Memory cells differed in TRBV-TRBJ usage, but naive CXCR3-negative and CXCR3-positive cells had similar usage. TRB CDR3 hydrophobicity was greater in CXCR3-positive naive cells than in CXCR3-negative naive cells.

The CDR3 is 13 residues long. In germline, CDR1 is SGHRS, CDR2 YFSETQ. UMI-labeled 5' RACE TRB cDNA libraries were prepared from the cells. TCRdb processed the 5' RACE reads again and assigns one entry to each CDR3 protein, with no DNA. Across about 50,000 distinct CDR3 sequences, the top ten clones capture approximately 0.56% of the sample. The sequenced sample consisted of naive CXCR3+ CD8+ T cells from blood. Subset indicated: CD45RO-CCR7+CD27+CD95- naive CD8+ T cells expressing CXCR3 (TNR3+). This receptor was obtained from a human donor in good health. Some clones in this sample may be carry-over from other donors' samples. V is TRBV5-1 and J is TRBJ2-1; TCRdb's D gene call, TRBD1, goes unchecked for lack of DNA. CDR3 region: CASSSTGGGEQFF. Filled out from reference TRBV5-1 and TRBJ2-1, the complete variable domain reads KAGVTQTPRYLIKTRGQQVTLSCSPISGHRSVSWYQQTPGQGLQFLFEYFSETQRNKGNFPGRFSGRQFSNSRSEMNVSTLELGDSALYLCASSSTGGGEQFFGPGTRLTVL.